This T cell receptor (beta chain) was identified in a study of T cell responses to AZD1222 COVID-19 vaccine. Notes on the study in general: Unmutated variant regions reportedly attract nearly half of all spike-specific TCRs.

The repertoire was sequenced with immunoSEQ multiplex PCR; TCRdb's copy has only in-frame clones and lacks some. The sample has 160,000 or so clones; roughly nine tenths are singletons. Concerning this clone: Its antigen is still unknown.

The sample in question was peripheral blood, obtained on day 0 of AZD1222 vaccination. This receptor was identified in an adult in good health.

The CDR3 coding sequence is TGTGCCAGCAGTTACAGAGGGCGGCTTACTGAAGCTTTCTTT. Translation: CASSYRGRLTEAFF. V gene TRBV6-2 or TRBV6-3 combines with J gene TRBJ1-1; the D is unclear. Germline V gives CDR1 MNHEY, CDR2 SVGEGT. CDR3 length: 14 amino acids. Trimming took 2 bases from V and 5 from J, leaving 12 bases between them.